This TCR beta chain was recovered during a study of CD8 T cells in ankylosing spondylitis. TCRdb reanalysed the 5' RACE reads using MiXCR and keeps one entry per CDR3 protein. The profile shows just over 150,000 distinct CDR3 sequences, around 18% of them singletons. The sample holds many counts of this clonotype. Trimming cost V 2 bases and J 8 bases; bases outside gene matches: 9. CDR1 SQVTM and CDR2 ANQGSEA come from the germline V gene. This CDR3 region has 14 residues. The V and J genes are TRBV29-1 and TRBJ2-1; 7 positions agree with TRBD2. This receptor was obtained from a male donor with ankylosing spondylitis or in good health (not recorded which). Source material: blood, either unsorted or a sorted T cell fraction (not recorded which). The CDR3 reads CSVERQRDRDEQFF. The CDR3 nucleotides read TGCAGCGTTGAACGCCAGCGGGATCGCGATGAGCAGTTCTTC.